Sequencing of this TCR beta chain was carried out in a study of tumor-infiltrating lymphocytes in primary liver carcinoma. This CDR3 comprises 15 residues. From germline, CDR1 is MNHEY and CDR2 SVGEGT. The V and J ends lost 0 bases and 3 bases respectively, with 9 bases between them. Out of unsorted whole blood came the blood RNA, and germline DNA was extracted as well. For this clonotype: What it recognizes is unknown.

General study findings and limits: For tumor-adjacent and tumor-blood pairs, overlap was less than that seen for tumor region pairs.

Using a constant-region primer together with ProtoScript II reverse transcriptase, TCR beta cDNA was made from around 500 ng of total RNA. For TCR beta, libraries were produced by three nested multiplex PCR rounds using slightly modified ARM-PCR. Forward primers for TRBV1-TRBV30 and a C-beta reverse primer served the first two PCR rounds, at 10 cycles each. TCRdb reanalysed the multiplex PCR reads using MiXCR and keeps one entry per CDR3 protein. The table includes fewer than 400,000 distinct CDR3 sequences, around 50% detected once. This chain uses TRBV6-2 or TRBV6-3 with TRBJ1-5; D ambiguous. Sequencing was done on a sample of peripheral blood. The receptor comes from a woman aged 25-40 years with primary liver carcinoma and hepatitis B virus infection. The CDR3 region is CASSYSKGPNQPQHF. The CDR3 DNA follows: TGTGCCAGCAGTTACTCGAAAGGGCCCAATCAGCCCCAGCATTTT.